This TCR beta chain derives from a study of T cell responses to AZD1222 COVID-19 vaccine. Study results and limitations: At study baseline, merely several AZD1222 recipients were seropositive. Clonal diversity was possibly underestimated, and the donors were mostly white British, with more females.

With regard to this clone: Its antigen is as yet unknown.

The length of the CDR3 is 16 residues. The germline CDR1 and CDR2 sequences are SNHLY and FYNNEI. The trim removed 6 bases at V and 2 bases at J, leaving 12 bases unmatched. Using immunoSEQ multiplex PCR, the repertoire was profiled, and TCRdb retains in-frame clones only, with some absent. The sample contains about 200,000 clones, about 93% of which appear only once. The sequence came from an adult in good health. This chain uses TRBV2 with TRBJ2-7, with 8 bases fitting TRBD1. Sequencing used peripheral blood, obtained on day 0 of MenACWY control vaccination. CDR3 nucleotide sequence: TGTGCCAGCAGAGGCCCGGGCGGGACAGGAGCCTACGAGCAGTACTTC. Translating it yields CASRGPGGTGAYEQYF.